The clone carrying this T cell receptor (beta chain) came up a few times. The target antigen is unknown. Expressed TCRB transcripts got sequenced, as all isolated RNA was reverse transcribed. Samples of naive, central memory and regulatory T cells yielded a mean of about 3.6 million reads. The table came from immunoSEQ multiplex PCR; TCRdb's copy has only in-frame clones and leaves some out. The sample lists 600,000 to 750,000 clones, under 15% occurring once. This specimen belongs to a study of beta chain features in type 1 diabetes. Germline assignment: CDR1 SNHLY and CDR2 FYNNEI. V was cut by 7 bases and J by 3 bases, with 9 bases left in between. The CDR3 sequence is 13 residues long. Study-level findings and limits: Moderate yet significant TCRB CDR3 shortening was seen in Type 1 diabetes patients in all four CD4+ subsets.

The V gene is TRBV2, the J gene TRBJ2-2; D not resolved. The sample taken for sequencing was naive CD4+ T cells from blood. The sequence derives from a man aged 25 to 45 with type 1 diabetes. CDR3 in DNA: TGTGCCAGCAAGGTTTCCTACACCGGGGAGCTGTTTTTT. Protein: CASKVSYTGELFF.